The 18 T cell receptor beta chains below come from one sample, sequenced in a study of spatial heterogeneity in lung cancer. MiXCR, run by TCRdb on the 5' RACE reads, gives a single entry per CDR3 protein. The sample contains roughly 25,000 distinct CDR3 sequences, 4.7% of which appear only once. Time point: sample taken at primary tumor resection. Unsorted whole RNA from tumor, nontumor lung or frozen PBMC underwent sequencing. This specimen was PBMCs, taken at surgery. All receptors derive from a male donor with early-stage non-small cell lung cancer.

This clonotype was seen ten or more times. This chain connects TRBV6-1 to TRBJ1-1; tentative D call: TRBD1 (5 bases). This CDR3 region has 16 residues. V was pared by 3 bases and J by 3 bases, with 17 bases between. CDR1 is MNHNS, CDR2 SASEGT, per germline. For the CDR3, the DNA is TGTGCCAGCAGTGACCCAGGGTCCTCTGCGGACACTGAAGCTTTCTTT. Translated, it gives CASSDPGSSADTEAFF.

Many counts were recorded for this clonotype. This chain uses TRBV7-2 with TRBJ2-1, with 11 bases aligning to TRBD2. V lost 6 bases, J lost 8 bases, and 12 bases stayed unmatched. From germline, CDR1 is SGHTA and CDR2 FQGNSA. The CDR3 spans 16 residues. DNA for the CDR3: TGTGCCAGCAGACTAGAGATAGCGGGGGGGCTCGATGAGCAGTTCTTC. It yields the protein CASRLEIAGGLDEQFF.

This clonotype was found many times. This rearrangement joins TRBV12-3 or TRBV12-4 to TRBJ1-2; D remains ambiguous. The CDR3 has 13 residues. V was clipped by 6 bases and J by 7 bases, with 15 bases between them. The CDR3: CASRGSSSGGYTF. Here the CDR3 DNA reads TGTGCCAGCAGAGGGAGTTCGAGTGGTGGCTACACCTTC.

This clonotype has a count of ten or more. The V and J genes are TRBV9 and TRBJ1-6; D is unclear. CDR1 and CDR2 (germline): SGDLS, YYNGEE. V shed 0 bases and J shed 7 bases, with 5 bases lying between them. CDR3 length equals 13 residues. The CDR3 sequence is CASSVVENSPLHF. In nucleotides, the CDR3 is TGTGCCAGCAGCGTAGTCGAGAATTCACCCCTCCACTTT.

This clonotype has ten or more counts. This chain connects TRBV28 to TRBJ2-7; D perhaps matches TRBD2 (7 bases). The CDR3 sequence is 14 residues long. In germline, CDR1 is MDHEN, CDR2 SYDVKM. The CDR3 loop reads CVAGAAFPRDEQYF. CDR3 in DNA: TGTGTCGCGGGGGCCGCGTTCCCTCGCGACGAGCAGTACTTC.

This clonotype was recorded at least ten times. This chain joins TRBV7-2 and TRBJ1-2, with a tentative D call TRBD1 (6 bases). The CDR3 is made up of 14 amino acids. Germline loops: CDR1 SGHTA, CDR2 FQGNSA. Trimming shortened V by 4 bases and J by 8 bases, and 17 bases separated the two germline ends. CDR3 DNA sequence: TGTGCCAGCAGCTCGAATGCCGCAGGGACAGGCTACACCTTC. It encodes CASSSNAAGTGYTF.

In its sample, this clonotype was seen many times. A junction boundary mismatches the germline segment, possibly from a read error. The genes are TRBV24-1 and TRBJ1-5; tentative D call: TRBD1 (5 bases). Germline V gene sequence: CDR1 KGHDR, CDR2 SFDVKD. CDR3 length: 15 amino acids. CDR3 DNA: TGTGCCACCAGTGACCCCGGGCGGGGGAATCAGTCCCAGCATTTT. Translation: CATSDPGRGNQSQHF.

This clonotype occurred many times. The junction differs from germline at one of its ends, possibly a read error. CDR3 in amino acids: CASGFRSRVNAEAFF. The CDR3 DNA follows: TGTGCTAGTGGTTTTAGGTCCAGGGTGAACGCTGAAGCTTTCTTT. The chain joins TRBV12-5 to TRBJ1-1, with D tentatively TRBD1 (5 bases). Germline V gene data show CDR1 as LGHNT and CDR2 as FRNRAP. CDR3 size: 15 residues.

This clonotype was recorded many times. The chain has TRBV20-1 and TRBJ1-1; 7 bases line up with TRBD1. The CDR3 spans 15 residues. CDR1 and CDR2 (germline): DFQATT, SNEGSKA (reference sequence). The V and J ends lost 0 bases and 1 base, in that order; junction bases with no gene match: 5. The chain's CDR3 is CSARDFGTANTEAFF. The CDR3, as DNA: TGCAGTGCTAGAGACTTCGGGACAGCGAACACTGAAGCTTTCTTT.

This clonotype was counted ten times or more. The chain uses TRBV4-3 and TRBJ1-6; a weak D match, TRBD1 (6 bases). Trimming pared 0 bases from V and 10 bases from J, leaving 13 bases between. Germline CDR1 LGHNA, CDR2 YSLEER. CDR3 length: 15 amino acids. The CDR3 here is CASSQEGQGRSPLHF. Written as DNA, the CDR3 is TGCGCCAGCAGCCAAGAGGGCCAGGGGAGATCACCCCTCCACTTT.

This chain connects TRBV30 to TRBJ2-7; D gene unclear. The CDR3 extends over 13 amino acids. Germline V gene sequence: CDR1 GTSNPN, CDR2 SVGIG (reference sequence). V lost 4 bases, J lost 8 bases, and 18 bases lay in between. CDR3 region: CAWTLGWAVKQYF. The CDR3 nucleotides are TGTGCCTGGACCCTTGGCTGGGCAGTAAAGCAGTACTTC.

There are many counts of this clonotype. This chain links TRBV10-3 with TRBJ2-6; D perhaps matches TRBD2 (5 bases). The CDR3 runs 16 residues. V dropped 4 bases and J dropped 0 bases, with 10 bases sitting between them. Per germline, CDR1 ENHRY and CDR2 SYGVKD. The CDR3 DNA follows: TGTGCCATCAGTGTCAGCGGCCCCTCTGGGGCCAACGTCCTGACTTTC. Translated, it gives CAISVSGPSGANVLTF.

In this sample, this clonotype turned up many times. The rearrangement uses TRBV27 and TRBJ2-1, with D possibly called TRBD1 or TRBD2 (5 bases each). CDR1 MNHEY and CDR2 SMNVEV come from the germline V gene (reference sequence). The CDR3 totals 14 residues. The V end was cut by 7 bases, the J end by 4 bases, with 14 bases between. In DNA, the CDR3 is TGTGCCAGCACCGCTGGAGAGGGGTACAATGAGCAGTTCTTC. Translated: CASTAGEGYNEQFF.

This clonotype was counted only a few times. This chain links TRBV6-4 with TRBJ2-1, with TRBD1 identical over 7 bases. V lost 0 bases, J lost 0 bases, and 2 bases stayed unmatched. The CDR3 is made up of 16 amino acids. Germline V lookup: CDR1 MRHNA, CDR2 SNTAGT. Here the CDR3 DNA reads TGTGCCAGCAGTGACTCGGGACAGAGCTCCTACAATGAGCAGTTCTTC. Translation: CASSDSGQSSYNEQFF.

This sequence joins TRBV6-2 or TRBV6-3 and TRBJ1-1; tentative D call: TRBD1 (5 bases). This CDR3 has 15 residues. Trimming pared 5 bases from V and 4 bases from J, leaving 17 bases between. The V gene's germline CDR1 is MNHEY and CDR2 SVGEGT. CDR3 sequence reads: CASSTQGRWGTEAFF. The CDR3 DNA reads TGTGCCAGCAGTACTCAGGGACGTTGGGGCACTGAAGCTTTCTTT.

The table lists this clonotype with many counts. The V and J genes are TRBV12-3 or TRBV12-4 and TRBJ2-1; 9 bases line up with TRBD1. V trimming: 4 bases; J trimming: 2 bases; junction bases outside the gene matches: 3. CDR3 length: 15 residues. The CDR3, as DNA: TGTGCCAGCAGTTCCGGGACAGGGACCTACAATGAGCAGTTCTTC. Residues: CASSSGTGTYNEQFF.

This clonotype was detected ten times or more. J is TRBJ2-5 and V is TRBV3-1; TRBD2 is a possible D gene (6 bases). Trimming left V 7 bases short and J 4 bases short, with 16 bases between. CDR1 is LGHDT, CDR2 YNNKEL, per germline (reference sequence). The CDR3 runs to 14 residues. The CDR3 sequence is CASTPRRRGETQYF. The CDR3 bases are TGTGCCAGCACCCCGAGGCGGAGGGGAGAGACCCAGTACTTC.

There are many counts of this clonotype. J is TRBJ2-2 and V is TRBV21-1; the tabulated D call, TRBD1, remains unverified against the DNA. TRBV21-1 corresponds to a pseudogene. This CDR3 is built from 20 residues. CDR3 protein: CASSEKRGETGKWDTGELFF. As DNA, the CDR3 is TGTGCCAGCAGCGAAAAGCGGGGGGAGACAGGGAAGTGGGACACCGGGGAGCTGTTTTTT.